This TCR beta chain is from a study of cytomegalovirus exposure and HLA in healthy donors. The PCR employed 60 Vbeta primers together with 13 Jbeta primers. TCRdb keeps only in-frame clones here, not all; method: immunoSEQ multiplex PCR. Among around 140,000 clones listed, about two thirds were seen once. Germline V CDR1 and CDR2: SGDLS, YYNGEE. V was clipped by 4 bases and J by 5 bases; unmatched bases: 7. The CDR3 length is 15 residues. Study-level results: CMV serostatus stood as the only immune exposure information on hand. Later analysis showed most CMV-associated TCR beta chains appearing HLA-restricted. A later analysis linked a missense variant in DCLRE1C to the trimming of TCR beta V and J genes.

With respect to this clone: The antigen is undetermined.

This sequence originates from a woman aged 40 to 49 in good health and CMV-seronegative. V usage is TRBV9 and J usage is TRBJ1-1, with 11 bases that match TRBD1. Sequenced material: PBMCs. The CDR3 coding sequence is TGTGCCAGCAGCCCCCGGACAGGGGGCATGACTGAAGCTTTCTTT. Encoded protein: CASSPRTGGMTEAFF.